This T cell receptor beta chain was recorded in a study of blood T cells in healthy people across ages. Study conclusions and caveats: Considered underestimates were the diversity estimates obtained from one million T cells. Compared with aged donors, long-lived donors showed fewer expanded clones, suggesting selection. Observed TCR beta diversity per million T cells went down as age went up. This fall followed a roughly linear course with age.

A note on this clonotype: The antigen is unknown.

The CDR3 covers 14 residues. The V gene lost 10 bases and the J gene lost 1 base, with 16 bases spanning the gap. Per the germline V gene, CDR1 is SGHTA and CDR2 is FQGNSA. Using a J-beta primer mix together with a sample-barcoded 5' primer, a second PCR was run for roughly 7 to 11 cycles. MiXCR, run by TCRdb on the 5' RACE reads, gives a single entry per CDR3 protein. This table holds about 700,000 distinct CDR3 sequences, roughly 32% found once. Material for sequencing was blood. The origin of this receptor is a woman older than 75 in good health. The J gene is TRBJ2-5, the V gene TRBV7-2, with unresolved D. CDR3 bases: TGTGCCAACACCTCTTTGGGAATCCAAGAGACCCAGTACTTC. It yields the protein CANTSLGIQETQYF.